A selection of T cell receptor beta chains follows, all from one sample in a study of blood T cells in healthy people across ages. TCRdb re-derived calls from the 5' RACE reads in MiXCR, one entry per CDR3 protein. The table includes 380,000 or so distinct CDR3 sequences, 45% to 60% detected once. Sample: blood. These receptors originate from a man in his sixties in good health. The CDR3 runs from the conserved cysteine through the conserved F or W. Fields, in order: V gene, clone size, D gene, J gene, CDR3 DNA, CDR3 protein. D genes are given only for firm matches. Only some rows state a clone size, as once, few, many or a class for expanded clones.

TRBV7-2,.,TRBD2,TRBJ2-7,TGTGCCAGCAGCCTGACTCTAGCGGGGGCCTCCTACGAGCAGTACTTC,CASSLTLAGASYEQYF
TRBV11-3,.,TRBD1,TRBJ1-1,TGTGCCAGCAGCCTGACAGGGGACACTGAAGCTTTCTTT,CASSLTGDTEAFF
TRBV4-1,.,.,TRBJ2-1,TGCGTTAGCAGCCAAGCTTTTGGCAGGGGGGCCGGGAATGAGCAGTTCTTC,CVSSQAFGRGAGNEQFF
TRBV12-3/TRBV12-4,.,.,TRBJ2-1,TGTGCCAGCAGTCGGCCTAACCAGGCTGGGCTAGGGCAGGAGCAGTTCTTC,CASSRPNQAGLGQEQFF
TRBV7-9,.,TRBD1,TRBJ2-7,TGTGCCGGGGACACAGGGGACGAGCAGTACTTC,CAGDTGDEQYF
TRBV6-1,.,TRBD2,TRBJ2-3,TGTGCCAGCAGCCGACCCACTAGCGGGGGTTTCACAGATACGCAGTATTTT,CASSRPTSGGFTDTQYF
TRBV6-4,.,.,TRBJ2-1,TGTGCCAGCAGCCACCTCGAGGGGACGGACCTGTTCTTC,CASSHLEGTDLFF
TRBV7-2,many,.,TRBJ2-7,TGTGCCAGCAGCCTACAGAAAGAGCAGTACTTC,CASSLQKEQYF
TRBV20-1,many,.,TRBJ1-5,TGCAGTGCTTCGGTCCCTTCGGGGGGACGCAATCAGCCCCAGCATTTT,CSASVPSGGRNQPQHF
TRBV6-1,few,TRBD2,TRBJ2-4,TGTGCCAGCAGTCACCTAGCGGGAGGGGGGAACATTCAGTACTTC,CASSHLAGGGNIQYF
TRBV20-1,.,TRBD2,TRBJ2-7,TGCAGTGCTAGAGATCCTAGCGGGAGGGTCTACGAGCAGTACTTC,CSARDPSGRVYEQYF
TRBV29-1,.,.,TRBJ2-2,TGCAGCGTTGAAAGGCAGGGCAACGCCGGGGAGCTGTTTTTT,CSVERQGNAGELFF
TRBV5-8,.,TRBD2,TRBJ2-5,TGTGCCAGCAGCTTGGGAGGACTAGCGGGAGAGACCCAGTACTTC,CASSLGGLAGETQYF
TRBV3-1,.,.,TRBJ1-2,TGTGCCAGCAGCCATGAGGGGAGGGCTGGTGGCTACACCTTC,CASSHEGRAGGYTF
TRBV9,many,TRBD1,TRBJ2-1,TGTGCCAGCAGCCCCCGACAGGGAACCGGGGATGAGCAGTTCTTC,CASSPRQGTGDEQFF
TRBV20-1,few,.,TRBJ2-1,TGCAGTTACGGCGTCAATGAGCAGTTCTTC,CSYGVNEQFF
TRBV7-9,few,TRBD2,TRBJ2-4,TGTGCCAGCAGCTCCCTACTGACTAGCGGGAGGGCCAGTGAGCAGTACTTC,CASSSLLTSGRASEQYF
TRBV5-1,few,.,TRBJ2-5,TGCGCCAGCAGCCCCTTGGGGGGCTCAAGAGGTCTAGAGACCCAGTACTTC,CASSPLGGSRGLETQYF
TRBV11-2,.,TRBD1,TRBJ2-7,TGTGCCAGCAGCCTTACCGACAGGGGATACGAGCAGTACTTC,CASSLTDRGYEQYF
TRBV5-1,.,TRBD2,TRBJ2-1,TGCGCCAGCAGCTTGGGTTTGGCGGGAGGAAACAATGAGCAGTTCTTC,CASSLGLAGGNNEQFF
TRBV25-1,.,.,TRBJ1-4,TGTGCCAGCAGTTCACGACAGGTTCGCTATGAAAAACTGTTTTTT,CASSSRQVRYEKLFF
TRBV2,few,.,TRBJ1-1,TGTGCCAGCAGTGGGGGCCCCGGACGGGCTACGAACACTGAAGCTTTCTTT,CASSGGPGRATNTEAFF
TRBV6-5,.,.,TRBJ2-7,TGTGCCAGCAGTTACTCGAGGTGGAGGGAAGGCGAGCAGTACTTC,CASSYSRWREGEQYF
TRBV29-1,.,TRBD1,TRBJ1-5,TGCAGCGTTGATACAGGGGGCGGCAATCAGCCCCAGCATTTT,CSVDTGGGNQPQHF
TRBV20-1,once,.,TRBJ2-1,TGCAGTGCTAGAGTGTCGCGGGGTAGCTCCTACAATGAGCAGTTCTTC,CSARVSRGSSYNEQFF
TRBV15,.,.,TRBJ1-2,TGTGCCACCAGCGCAAGACGCCCGGGGCGATCTAACTATGGCTACACCTTC,CATSARRPGRSNYGYTF
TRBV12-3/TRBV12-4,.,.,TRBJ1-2,TGTGCCAGCAGTTTTAAGGAATTTAACTATGGCTACACCTTC,CASSFKEFNYGYTF
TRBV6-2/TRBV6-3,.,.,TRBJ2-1,TGTGCCAGCAGTTACGAGGAACACAATGAGCAGTTCTTC,CASSYEEHNEQFF
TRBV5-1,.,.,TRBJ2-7,TGCGCCAGTCACCAGGGAAACTACGAGCAGTACTTC,CASHQGNYEQYF
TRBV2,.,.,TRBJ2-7,TGTGCCAGCAGGGTACAGAGGCTCTACGAGCAGTACTTC,CASRVQRLYEQYF
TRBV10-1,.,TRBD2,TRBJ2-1,TGCGCCAGCAGTGAAACTAGCGGATCCTACAATGAGCAGTTCTTC,CASSETSGSYNEQFF
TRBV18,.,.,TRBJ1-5,TGTGCCAGCTCACCCATCAGGGTTTCTAGCAATCAGCCCCAGCATTTT,CASSPIRVSSNQPQHF
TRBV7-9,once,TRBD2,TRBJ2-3,TGTGCCAGCAGCGCCCCGGGACTAGCGGGACCAGATACGCAGTATTTT,CASSAPGLAGPDTQYF
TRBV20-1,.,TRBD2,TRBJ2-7,TGCAGTGCTGCGGGACTAGCGGGGGACGAGCAGTACTTC,CSAAGLAGDEQYF
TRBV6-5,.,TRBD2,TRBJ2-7,TGTGCCAGCGGAACTATAGCGGGGAGTTCCGAGCAGTACTTC,CASGTIAGSSEQYF
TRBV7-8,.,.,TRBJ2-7,TGTGCCAGCAGCCCCCGGGGGTTAGCGGCCGAGCAGTACTTC,CASSPRGLAAEQYF
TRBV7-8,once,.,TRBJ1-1,TGTGCCAGCAGCTTAGATCAGGGAAGAATGAACACTGAAGCTTTCTTT,CASSLDQGRMNTEAFF
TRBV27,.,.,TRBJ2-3,TGTGCCAGCAGCCTCGGGGGCATGGCGGCAACAGATACGCAGTATTTT,CASSLGGMAATDTQYF
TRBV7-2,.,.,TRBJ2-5,TGTGCCAGCAGCTCTACTCCCTCCCAAGAGACCCAGTACTTC,CASSSTPSQETQYF
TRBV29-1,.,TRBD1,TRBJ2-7,TGCAGCGCTTTGACAGGGGTACGCGAGCAGTACTTC,CSALTGVREQYF
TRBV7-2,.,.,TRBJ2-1,TGTGCCAGCAGTTCCACTAGTTACAATGAGCAGTTCTTC,CASSSTSYNEQFF
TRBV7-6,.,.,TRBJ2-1,TGTGCCAGCAGTCACAACCCCGATGAGCAGTTCTTC,CASSHNPDEQFF
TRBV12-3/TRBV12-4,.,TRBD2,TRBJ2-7,TGTGCCAGCAGCCCACTAGCGGCTACCTACGAGCAGTACTTC,CASSPLAATYEQYF
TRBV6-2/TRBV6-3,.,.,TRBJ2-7,TGTGCCAGCAGTAGGGGGGCCTTGGACGAGCAGTACTTC,CASSRGALDEQYF
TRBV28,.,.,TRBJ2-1,TGTGCCAGCAGTCCAGGGACTGCCTGGGGTGAGCAGTTCTTC,CASSPGTAWGEQFF
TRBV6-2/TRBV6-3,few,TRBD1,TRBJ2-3,TGTGCCAGCAGACCGACAGGGGCCACAGATACGCAGTATTTT,CASRPTGATDTQYF
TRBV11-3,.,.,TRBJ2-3,TGTGCCTGCAGCTTAGGTGGGGCACTACACACAGATACGCAGTATTTT,CACSLGGALHTDTQYF
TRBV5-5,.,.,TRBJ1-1,TGTGCCAGCAGCCTGGCCCCGAAGAACACTGAAGCTTTCTTT,CASSLAPKNTEAFF
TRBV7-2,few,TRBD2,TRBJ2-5,TGTGCCAGCAGCTTCGGGGGGAGAGAGGAGACCCAGTACTTC,CASSFGGREETQYF
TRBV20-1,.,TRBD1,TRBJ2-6,TGCAGTGCTAGACCCGGGACAGGGGGCTTCGGCTCTGGGGCCAACGTCCTGACTTTC,CSARPGTGGFGSGANVLTF
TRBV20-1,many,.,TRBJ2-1,TGCAGTGTTAGTTCACACATCAGCAATGAGCAGTTCTTC,CSVSSHISNEQFF
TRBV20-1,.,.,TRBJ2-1,TGCAGTGCTAGAGCCGGGAGCTCCTACAATGAGCAGTTCTTC,CSARAGSSYNEQFF
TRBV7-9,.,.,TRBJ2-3,TGTGCCAGCAGCTTAACTTGGAGCACAGATACGCAGTATTTT,CASSLTWSTDTQYF